This T cell receptor beta chain originates from a study of blood T cell repertoires in COVID-19. On the study more broadly: Samples representing acute and convalescent COVID-19 were sourced from the United States, Italy and Spain.

The sample holds one count of this clone. Original data processing: Estimation of nucleated cell counts was performed using reference gene primer amplification. The repertoire was sequenced with immunoSEQ multiplex PCR; TCRdb's copy has only in-frame clones and lacks some. That table supplies the V and J calls and clone size; D and trimming were determined from the DNA. The repertoire holds approximately 110,000 clones, with 70% to 90% as singletons. Germline assignment: CDR1 MDHEN and CDR2 SYDVKM. V was pared by 2 bases and J by 0 bases, with 8 bases between. CDR3 size: 15 residues. The gene calls are TRBV28 and TRBJ1-3; D is undetermined. Sequenced sample: peripheral blood. The TCR comes from a woman aged 45-60 years with active or convalescent COVID-19. CDR3 in amino acids: CASSLPSYSGNTIYF. For the CDR3, the DNA is TGTGCCAGCAGTTTACCCTCTTACTCTGGAAACACCATATATTTT.